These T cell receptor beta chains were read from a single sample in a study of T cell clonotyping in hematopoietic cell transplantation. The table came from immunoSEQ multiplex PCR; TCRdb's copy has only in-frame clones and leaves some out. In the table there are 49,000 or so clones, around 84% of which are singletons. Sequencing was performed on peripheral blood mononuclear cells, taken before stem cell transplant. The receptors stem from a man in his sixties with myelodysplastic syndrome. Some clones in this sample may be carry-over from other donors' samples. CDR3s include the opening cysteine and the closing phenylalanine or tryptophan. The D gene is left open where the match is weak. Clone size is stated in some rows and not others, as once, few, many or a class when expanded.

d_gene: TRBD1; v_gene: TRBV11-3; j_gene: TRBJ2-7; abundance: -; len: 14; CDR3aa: CASSLGRGRDEQYF; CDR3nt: TGTGCCAGCAGCTTAGGCAGGGGGCGCGACGAGCAGTACTTC
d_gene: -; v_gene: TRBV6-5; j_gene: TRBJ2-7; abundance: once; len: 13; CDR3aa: CASEMDSLGVQYF; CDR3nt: TGTGCCAGCGAAATGGACAGTCTTGGGGTGCAGTACTTC
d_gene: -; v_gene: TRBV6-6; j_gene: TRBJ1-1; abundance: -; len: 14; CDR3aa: CASSTGGGNTEAFF; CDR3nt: TGTGCCAGCAGTACCGGGGGAGGGAACACTGAAGCTTTCTTT
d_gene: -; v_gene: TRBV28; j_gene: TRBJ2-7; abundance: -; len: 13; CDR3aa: CASREDGAYEQYF; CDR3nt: TGTGCCAGCAGGGAAGACGGAGCCTACGAGCAGTACTTC
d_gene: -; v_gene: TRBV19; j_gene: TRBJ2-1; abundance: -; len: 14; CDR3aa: CASKRRGSYNEQFF; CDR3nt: TGTGCCAGTAAGAGGCGGGGATCCTACAATGAGCAGTTCTTC
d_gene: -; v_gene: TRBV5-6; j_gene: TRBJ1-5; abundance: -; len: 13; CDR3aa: CASSLRGNQPQHF; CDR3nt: TGTGCCAGCAGCTTAAGGGGCAATCAGCCCCAGCATTTT
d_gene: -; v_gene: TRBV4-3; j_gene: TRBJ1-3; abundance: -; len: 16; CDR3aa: CASSGQTGLSGNTIYF; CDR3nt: TGCGCCAGCAGCGGACAAACAGGGCTTTCTGGAAACACCATATATTTT
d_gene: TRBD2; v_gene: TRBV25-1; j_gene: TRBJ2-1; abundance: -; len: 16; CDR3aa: CASSGTSGGRVNEQFF; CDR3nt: TGTGCCAGCAGTGGGACTAGCGGGGGGCGGGTGAATGAGCAGTTCTTC
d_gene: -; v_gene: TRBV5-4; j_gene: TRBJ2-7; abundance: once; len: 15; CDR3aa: CASSDGLGAKPEQYF; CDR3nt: TGTGCCAGCAGCGACGGGTTAGGGGCCAAGCCCGAGCAGTACTTC
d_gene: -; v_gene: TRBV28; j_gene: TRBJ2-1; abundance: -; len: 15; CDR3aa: CASSPPVGGYNEQFF; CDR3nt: TGTGCCAGCAGTCCTCCTGTGGGGGGCTACAATGAGCAGTTCTTC
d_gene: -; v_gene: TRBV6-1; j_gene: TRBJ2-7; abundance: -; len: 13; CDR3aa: CASSGFSSGREYF; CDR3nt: TGTGCCAGCAGTGGTTTTTCGAGCGGCCGGGAGTACTTC
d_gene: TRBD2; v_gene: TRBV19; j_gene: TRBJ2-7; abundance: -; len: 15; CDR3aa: CASSNSGGDPYEQYF; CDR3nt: TGTGCCAGTAGTAATAGCGGGGGGGACCCCTACGAGCAGTACTTC
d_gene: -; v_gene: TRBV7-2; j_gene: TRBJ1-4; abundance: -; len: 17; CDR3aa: CASSSEERGYRHEKLFF; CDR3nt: TGTGCCAGCAGCTCCGAAGAGAGGGGCTACCGTCATGAAAAACTGTTTTTT
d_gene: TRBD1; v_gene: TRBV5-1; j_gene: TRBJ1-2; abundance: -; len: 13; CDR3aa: CASSQDRGAGYTF; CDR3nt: TGCGCCAGCAGCCAGGACAGGGGCGCTGGCTACACCTTC
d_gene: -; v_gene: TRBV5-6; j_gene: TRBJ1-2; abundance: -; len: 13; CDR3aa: CASSLEGRYGYTF; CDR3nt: TGTGCCAGCAGCTTGGAAGGCCGCTATGGCTACACCTTC
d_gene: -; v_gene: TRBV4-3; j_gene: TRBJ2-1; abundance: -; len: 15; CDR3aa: CASSLQGLAMGEQFF; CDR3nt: TGCGCCAGCAGCCTCCAGGGGCTGGCAATGGGTGAGCAGTTCTTC
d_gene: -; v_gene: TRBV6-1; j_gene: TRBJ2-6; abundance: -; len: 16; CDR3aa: CASSGLQGAGANVLTF; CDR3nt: TGTGCCAGCAGTGGTTTACAGGGTGCTGGGGCCAACGTCCTGACTTTC
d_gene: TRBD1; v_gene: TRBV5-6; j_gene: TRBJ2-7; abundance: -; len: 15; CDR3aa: CASSLYGTGAKQQYF; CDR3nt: TGTGCCAGCAGCCTCTACGGGACAGGGGCGAAACAGCAGTACTTC
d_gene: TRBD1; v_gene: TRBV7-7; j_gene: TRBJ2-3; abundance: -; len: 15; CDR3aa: CASSRTGGSTDTQYF; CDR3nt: TGTGCTAGCAGTAGAACAGGGGGGAGCACAGATACGCAGTATTTT
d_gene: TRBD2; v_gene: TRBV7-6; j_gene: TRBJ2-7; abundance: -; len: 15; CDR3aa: CASSLVGGVAYEQYF; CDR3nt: TGTGCCAGCAGCTTAGTTGGGGGGGTAGCCTACGAGCAGTACTTC
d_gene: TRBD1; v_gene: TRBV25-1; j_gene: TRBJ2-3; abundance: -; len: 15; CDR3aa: CASSETGGSADTQYF; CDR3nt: TGTGCCAGCAGTGAGACAGGGGGTTCGGCAGATACGCAGTATTTT
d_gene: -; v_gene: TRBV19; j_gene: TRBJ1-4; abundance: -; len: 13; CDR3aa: CASSIVEGPSLFF; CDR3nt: TGTGCCAGTAGTATAGTCGAAGGACCATCGCTGTTTTTT
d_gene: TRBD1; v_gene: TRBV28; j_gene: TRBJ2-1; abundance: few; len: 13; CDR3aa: CASSLGTAHEQFF; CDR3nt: TGTGCCAGCAGTTTAGGGACAGCTCATGAGCAGTTCTTC
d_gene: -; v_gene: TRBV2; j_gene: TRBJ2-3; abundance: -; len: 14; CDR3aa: CASSHRQVADTQYF; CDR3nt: TGTGCCAGCTCCCACCGACAGGTGGCAGATACGCAGTATTTT
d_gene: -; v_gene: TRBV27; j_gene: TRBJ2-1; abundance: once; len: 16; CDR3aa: CASSLWLSGIYNEQFF; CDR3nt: TGTGCCAGCAGTTTATGGCTGTCTGGGATTTATAATGAGCAGTTCTTC
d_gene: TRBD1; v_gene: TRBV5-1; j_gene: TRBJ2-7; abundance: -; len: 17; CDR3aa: CASSFGQGQPESYEQYF; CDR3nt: TGCGCCAGCAGCTTTGGACAGGGGCAACCCGAATCCTACGAGCAGTACTTC
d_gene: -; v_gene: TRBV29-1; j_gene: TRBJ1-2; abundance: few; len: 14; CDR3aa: CSVEPRAGPADYTF; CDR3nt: TGCAGCGTTGAACCACGGGCAGGCCCAGCAGACTACACCTTC
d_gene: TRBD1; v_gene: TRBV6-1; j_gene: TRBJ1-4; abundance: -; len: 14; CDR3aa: CASNPGQGREKLFF; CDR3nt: TGTGCCAGCAATCCGGGACAGGGTCGTGAAAAACTGTTTTTT
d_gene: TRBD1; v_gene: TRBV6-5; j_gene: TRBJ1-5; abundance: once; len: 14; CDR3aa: CASSRGTENQPQHF; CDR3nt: TGTGCCAGCAGTCGCGGGACAGAAAATCAGCCCCAGCATTTT
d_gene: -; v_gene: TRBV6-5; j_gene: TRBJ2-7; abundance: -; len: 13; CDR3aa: CASSYAGDYEQYF; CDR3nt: TGTGCCAGCAGTTACGCCGGAGACTACGAGCAGTACTTC
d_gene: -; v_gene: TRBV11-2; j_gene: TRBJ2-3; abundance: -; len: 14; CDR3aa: CASRSPGGRDTQYF; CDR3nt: TGTGCCAGCAGGTCTCCAGGAGGGCGGGATACGCAGTATTTT
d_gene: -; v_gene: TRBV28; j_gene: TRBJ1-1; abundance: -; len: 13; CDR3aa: CASMTRRNTEAFF; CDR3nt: TGTGCCAGCATGACACGACGCAACACTGAAGCTTTCTTT
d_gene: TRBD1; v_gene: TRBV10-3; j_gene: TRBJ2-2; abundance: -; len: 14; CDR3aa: CAIQGQGAAGELFF; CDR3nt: TGTGCCATCCAAGGACAGGGGGCCGCCGGGGAGCTGTTTTTT
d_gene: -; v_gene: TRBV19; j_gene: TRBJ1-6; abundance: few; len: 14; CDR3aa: CASSIARGNSPLHF; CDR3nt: TGTGCCAGTAGTATAGCCAGGGGTAATTCACCCCTCCACTTT
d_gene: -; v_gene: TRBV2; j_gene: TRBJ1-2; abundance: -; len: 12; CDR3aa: CASSEYIYGYTF; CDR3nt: TGTGCCAGCAGTGAATATATCTATGGCTACACCTTC
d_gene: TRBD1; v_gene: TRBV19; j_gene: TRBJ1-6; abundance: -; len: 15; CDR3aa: CASSKGQGQGTPLHF; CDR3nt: TGTGCCAGTAGTAAGGGACAGGGGCAAGGAACACCCCTCCACTTT
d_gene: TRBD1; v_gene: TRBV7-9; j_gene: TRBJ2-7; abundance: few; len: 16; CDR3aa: CASSLAGQGTSHEQYF; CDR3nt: TGTGCCAGCAGCTTAGCGGGACAGGGGACGTCCCACGAGCAGTACTTC
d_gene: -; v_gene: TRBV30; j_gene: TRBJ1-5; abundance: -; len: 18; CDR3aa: CAWRKPFAGPNSNQPQHF; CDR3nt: TGTGCCTGGAGAAAGCCCTTTGCGGGACCCAATAGCAATCAGCCCCAGCATTTT
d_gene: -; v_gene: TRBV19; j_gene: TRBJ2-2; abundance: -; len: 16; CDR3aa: CASSIDAGTNTGELFF; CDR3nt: TGTGCCAGTAGTATAGACGCGGGGACGAACACCGGGGAGCTGTTTTTT
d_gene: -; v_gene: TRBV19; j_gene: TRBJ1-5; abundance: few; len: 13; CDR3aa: CASTPHGDAPLHF; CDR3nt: TGTGCCAGTACTCCCCACGGGGACGCACCTTTACATTTT
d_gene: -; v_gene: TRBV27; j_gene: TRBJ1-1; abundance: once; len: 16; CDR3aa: CASSLAPGLMNTEAFF; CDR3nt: TGTGCCAGCTCCCTCGCCCCAGGACTGATGAACACTGAAGCTTTCTTT
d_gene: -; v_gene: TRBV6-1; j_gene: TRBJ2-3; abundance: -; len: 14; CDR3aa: CASSVGHTADTQYF; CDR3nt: TGTGCCAGCAGTGTGGGACACACAGCAGATACGCAGTATTTT
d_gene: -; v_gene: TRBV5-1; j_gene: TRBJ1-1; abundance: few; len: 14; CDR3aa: CASSFDMAKAEAFF; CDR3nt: TGCGCCAGCAGCTTCGACATGGCCAAAGCTGAAGCTTTCTTT
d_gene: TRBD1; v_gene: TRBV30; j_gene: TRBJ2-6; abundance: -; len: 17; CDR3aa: CACTFPTGVAGANVLTF; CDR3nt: TGTGCCTGTACTTTTCCAACAGGGGTCGCTGGGGCCAACGTCCTGACTTTC
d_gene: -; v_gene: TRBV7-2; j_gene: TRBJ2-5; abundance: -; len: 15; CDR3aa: CASSLGGPGGQTQYF; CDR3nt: TGTGCCAGCAGCTTAGGGGGGCCCGGGGGACAGACCCAGTACTTC
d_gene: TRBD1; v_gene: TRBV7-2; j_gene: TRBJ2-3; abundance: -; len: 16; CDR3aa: CASSLGGRGFTDTQYF; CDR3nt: TGTGCCAGCAGTCTAGGGGGCCGGGGATTCACAGATACGCAGTATTTT
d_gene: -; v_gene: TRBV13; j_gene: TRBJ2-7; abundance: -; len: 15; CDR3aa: CASSLTPTQGYEQYF; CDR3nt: TGTGCCAGCAGCTTGACACCCACCCAGGGCTACGAGCAGTACTTC
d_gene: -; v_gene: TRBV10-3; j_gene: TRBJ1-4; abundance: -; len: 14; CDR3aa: CAIPPGRGYEKLFF; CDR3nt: TGTGCCATCCCACCCGGACGGGGATATGAAAAACTGTTTTTT
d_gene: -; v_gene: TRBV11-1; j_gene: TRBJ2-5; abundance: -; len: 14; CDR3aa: CASSLIGIRETQYF; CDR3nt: TGTGCCAGCAGCTTGATAGGGATAAGGGAGACCCAGTACTTC
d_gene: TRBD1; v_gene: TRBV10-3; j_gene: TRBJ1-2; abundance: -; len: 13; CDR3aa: CAISEGQGVGYTF; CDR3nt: TGTGCCATCAGTGAGGGACAGGGGGTTGGCTACACCTTC
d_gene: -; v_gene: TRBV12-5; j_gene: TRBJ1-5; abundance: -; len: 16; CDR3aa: CASGLVSGNSNQPQHF; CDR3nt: TGTGCTAGTGGTTTGGTATCAGGGAATAGCAATCAGCCCCAGCATTTT